This paragraph reports one T cell receptor (beta chain). No antigen is known for it. The data originate from a study of Tregs in tolerant kidney transplant recipients. Study context: Recipients received nonmyeloablative bone marrow transplants from related graft donors, with transient mixed chimerism. Overall study results and limits: Donor-specific Treg expansion exceeded global Treg expansion in tolerant patients, suggesting antigen drive.

The germline gives CDR1 SSHAT, CDR2 FNYEAQ (reference sequence). Trimming cost V 5 bases and J 0 bases, with 23 bases left between them. The length of the CDR3 is 19 residues. Repertoires were generated with immunoSEQ multiplex PCR, while TCRdb's copy carries only in-frame clones and drops some. The sample shows around 63,000 clones, approximately 85% of them seen only once. Thawed PBMCs were FACS-sorted into unstimulated CD4+CD25+CD127- regulatory T cells, CD4+CD25- non-regulatory cells, CD4 and CD8 cells. The gene calls are TRBV7-7 and TRBJ2-1; either TRBD1 or TRBD2 may fit D (5 bases each). Sample: Tregs from blood, taken before the transplant. The receptor's source is a human donor who received a combined kidney and bone marrow transplant. CDR3 sequence reads: CASSPILGSGPSSYNEQFF. DNA for the CDR3: TGTGCCAGCAGCCCAATCCTGGGTTCGGGACCCAGCTCCTACAATGAGCAGTTCTTC.